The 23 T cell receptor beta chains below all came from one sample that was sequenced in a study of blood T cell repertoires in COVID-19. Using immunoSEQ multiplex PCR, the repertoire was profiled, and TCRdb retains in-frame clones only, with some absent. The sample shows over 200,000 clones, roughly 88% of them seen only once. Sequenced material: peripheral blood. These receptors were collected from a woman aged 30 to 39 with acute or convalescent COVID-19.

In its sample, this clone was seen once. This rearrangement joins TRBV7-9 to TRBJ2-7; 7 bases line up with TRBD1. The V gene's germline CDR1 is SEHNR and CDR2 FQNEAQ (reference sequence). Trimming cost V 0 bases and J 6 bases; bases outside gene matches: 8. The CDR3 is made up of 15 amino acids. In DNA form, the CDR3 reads TGTGCCAGCAGCTTAGCGGCCCTAGGGGGCGGCGAGCAGTACTTC. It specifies CASSLAALGGGEQYF.

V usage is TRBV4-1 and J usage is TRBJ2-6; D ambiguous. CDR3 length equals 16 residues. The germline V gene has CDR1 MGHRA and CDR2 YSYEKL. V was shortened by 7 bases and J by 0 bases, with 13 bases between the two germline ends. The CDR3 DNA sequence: TGCGCCAGCAACCCTGTTCGGAGCTCTGGGGCCAACGTCCTGACTTTC. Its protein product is CASNPVRSSGANVLTF.

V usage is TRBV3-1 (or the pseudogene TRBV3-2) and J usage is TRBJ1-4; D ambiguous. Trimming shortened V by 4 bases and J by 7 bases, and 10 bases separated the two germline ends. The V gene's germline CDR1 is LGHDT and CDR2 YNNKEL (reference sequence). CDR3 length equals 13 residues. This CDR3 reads CASSPSLSEKLFF. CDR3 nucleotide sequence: TGTGCCAGCAGCCCCTCCCTCAGTGAAAAACTGTTTTTT.

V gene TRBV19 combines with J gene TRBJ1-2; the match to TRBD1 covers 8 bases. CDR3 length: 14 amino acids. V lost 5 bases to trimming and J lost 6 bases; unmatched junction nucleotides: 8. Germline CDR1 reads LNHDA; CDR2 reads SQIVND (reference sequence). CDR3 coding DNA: TGTGCCAGTAGTTCCTGGACAGGGAGGAATGGCTACACCTTC. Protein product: CASSSWTGRNGYTF.

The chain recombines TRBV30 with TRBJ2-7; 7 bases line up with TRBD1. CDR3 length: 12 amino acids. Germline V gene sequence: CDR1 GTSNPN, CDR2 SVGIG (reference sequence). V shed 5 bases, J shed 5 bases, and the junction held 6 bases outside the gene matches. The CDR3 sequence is CAWAFDRDEQYF. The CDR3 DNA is TGTGCCTGGGCGTTTGACAGGGACGAGCAGTACTTC.

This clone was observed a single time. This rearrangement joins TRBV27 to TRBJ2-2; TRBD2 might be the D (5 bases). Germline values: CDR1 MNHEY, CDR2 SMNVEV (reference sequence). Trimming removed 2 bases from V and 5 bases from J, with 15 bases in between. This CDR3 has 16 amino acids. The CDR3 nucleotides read TGTGCCAGCAGTTTAAGAGTTTGGGGAGAGACCGGGGAGCTGTTTTTT. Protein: CASSLRVWGETGELFF.

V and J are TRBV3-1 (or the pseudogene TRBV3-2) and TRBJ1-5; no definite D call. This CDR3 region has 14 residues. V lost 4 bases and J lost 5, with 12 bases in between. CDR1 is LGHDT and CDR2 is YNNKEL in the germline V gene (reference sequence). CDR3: CASSLLGPDQPQHF. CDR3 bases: TGTGCCAGCAGCCTCCTCGGTCCGGATCAGCCCCAGCATTTT.

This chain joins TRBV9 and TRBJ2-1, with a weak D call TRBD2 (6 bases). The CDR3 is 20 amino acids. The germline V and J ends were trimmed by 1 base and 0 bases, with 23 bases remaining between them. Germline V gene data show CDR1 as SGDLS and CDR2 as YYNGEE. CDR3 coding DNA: TGTGCCAGCAGCGTATCATTCCGGGACTCCAAAACGAGCTCCTACAATGAGCAGTTCTTC. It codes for CASSVSFRDSKTSSYNEQFF.

The chain's CDR3 is CASRGTRSNQPQHF. In nucleotides, the CDR3 is TGTGCCAGTAGAGGGACACGTAGCAATCAGCCCCAGCATTTT. The V and J genes are TRBV19 and TRBJ1-5, with D perhaps TRBD1 (6 bases). From germline, CDR1 is LNHDA and CDR2 SQIVND (reference sequence). This CDR3 has 14 amino acids. V was trimmed by 6 bases and J by 0 bases, leaving 9 bases between them. Full variable domain (rest looked up from reference TRBV19 and TRBJ1-5): DGGITQSPKYLFRKEGQNVTLSCEQNLNHDAMYWYRQDPGQGLRLIYYSQIVNDFQKGDIAEGYSVSREKKESFPLTVTSAQKNPTAFYLCASRGTRSNQPQHFGDGTRLSIL.

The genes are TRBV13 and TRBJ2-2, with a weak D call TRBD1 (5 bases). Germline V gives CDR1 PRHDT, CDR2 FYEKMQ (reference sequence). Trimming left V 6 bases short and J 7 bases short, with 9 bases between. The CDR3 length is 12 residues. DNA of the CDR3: TGTGCCAGCAGTTCAGGGATCGGGGAGCTGTTTTTT. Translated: CASSSGIGELFF.

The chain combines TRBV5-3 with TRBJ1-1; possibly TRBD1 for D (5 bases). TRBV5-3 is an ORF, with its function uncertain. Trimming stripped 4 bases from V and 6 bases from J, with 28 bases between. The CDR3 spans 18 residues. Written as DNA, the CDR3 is TGTGCCAGAAGCCCTAAGCCAAGGACACCCCCGACTCGGCCTGAAGCTTTCTTT. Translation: CARSPKPRTPPTRPEAFF.

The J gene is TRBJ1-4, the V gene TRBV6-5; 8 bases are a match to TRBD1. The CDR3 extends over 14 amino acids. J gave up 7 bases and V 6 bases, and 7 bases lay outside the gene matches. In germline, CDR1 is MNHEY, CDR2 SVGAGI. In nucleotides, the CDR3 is TGTGCCAGCAGGCCGACAGGGGCCTTTGAAAAACTGTTTTTT. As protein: CASRPTGAFEKLFF.

CDR3 sequence (DNA): TGCGCCAGCAGCTTGCTTCGGGTTGACACTGAAGCTTTCTTT. Translated: CASSLLRVDTEAFF. The chain couples TRBV5-1 to TRBJ1-1; no reliable D call. The CDR3 covers 14 residues. Trimming shortened V by 1 base and J by 3 bases, and 10 bases separated the two germline ends. The germline CDR1 and CDR2 sequences are SGHRS and YFSETQ.

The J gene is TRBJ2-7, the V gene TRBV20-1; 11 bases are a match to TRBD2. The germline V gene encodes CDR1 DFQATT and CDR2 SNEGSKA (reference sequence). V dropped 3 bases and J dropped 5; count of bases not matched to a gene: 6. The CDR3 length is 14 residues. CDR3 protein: CSASLLAGVNEQYF. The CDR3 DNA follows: TGCAGTGCTAGTCTACTAGCGGGAGTTAACGAGCAGTACTTC.

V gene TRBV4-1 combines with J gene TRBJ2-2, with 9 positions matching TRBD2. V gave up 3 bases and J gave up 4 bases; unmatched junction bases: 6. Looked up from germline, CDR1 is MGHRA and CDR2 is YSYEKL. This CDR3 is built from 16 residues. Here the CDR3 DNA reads TGCGCCAGCAGCCAGGTAGCGGGAGTAAGCACCGGGGAGCTGTTTTTT. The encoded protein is CASSQVAGVSTGELFF.

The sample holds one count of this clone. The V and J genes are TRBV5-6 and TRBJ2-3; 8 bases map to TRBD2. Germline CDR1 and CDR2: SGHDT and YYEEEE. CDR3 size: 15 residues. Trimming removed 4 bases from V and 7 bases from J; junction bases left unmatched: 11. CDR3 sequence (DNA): TGTGCCAGCAGCCCTTTAGCGGGGTCCAGGAATACGCAGTATTTT. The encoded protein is CASSPLAGSRNTQYF.

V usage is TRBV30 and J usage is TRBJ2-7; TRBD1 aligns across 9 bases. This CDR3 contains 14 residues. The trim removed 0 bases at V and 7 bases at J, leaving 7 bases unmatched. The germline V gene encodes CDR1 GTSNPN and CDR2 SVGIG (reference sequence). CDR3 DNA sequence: TGTGCCTGGAGTGTAATGGACAGGGGCGGGGAGCAGTACTTC. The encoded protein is CAWSVMDRGGEQYF.

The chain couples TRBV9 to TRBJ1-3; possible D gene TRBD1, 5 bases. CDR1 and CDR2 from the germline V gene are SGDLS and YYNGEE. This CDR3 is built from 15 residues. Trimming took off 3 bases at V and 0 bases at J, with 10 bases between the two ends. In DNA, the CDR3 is TGTGCCAGCAGCGCCCAGGGTAGCTCTGGAAACACCATATATTTT. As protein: CASSAQGSSGNTIYF.

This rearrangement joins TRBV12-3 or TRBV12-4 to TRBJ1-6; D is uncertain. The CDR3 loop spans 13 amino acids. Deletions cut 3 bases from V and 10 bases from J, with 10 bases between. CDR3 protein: CASSFNGGSPLHF. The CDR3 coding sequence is TGTGCCAGCAGTTTTAATGGAGGATCACCCCTCCACTTT.

DNA for the CDR3: TGTGCCAGTAGTAGTATCCCCCCGCTGACAGGGCTCGGGGAACAAGAGACCCAGTACTTC. This translates into CASSSIPPLTGLGEQETQYF. The chain links TRBV19 to TRBJ2-5, with 7 bases matching TRBD1. CDR1 and CDR2 (germline): LNHDA, SQIVND (reference sequence). The trim removed 4 bases at V and 2 bases at J, leaving 22 bases unmatched. The CDR3 spans 20 residues. The full variable domain, completed using reference TRBV19 and TRBJ2-5, is DGGITQSPKYLFRKEGQNVTLSCEQNLNHDAMYWYRQDPGQGLRLIYYSQIVNDFQKGDIAEGYSVSREKKESFPLTVTSAQKNPTAFYLCASSSIPPLTGLGEQETQYFGPGTRLLVL.

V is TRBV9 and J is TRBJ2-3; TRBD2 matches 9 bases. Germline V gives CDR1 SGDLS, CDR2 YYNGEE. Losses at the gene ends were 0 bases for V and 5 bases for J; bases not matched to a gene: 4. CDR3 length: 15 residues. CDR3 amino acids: CASSVVSLAGDTQYF. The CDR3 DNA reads TGTGCCAGCAGCGTAGTGTCACTAGCGGGAGATACGCAGTATTTT.

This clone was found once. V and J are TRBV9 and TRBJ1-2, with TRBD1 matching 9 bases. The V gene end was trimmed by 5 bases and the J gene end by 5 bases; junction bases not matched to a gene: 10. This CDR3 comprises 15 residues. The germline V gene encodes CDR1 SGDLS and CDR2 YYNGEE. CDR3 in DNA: TGTGCCAGCAGGAGGGGGACAGGGAATTTGTATGGCTACACCTTC. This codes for CASRRGTGNLYGYTF. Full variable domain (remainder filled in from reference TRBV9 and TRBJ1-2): DSGVTQTPKHLITATGQRVTLRCSPRSGDLSVYWYQQSLDQGLQFLIQYYNGEERAKGNILERFSAQQFPDLHSELNLSSLELGDSALYFCASRRGTGNLYGYTFGSGTRLTVV.

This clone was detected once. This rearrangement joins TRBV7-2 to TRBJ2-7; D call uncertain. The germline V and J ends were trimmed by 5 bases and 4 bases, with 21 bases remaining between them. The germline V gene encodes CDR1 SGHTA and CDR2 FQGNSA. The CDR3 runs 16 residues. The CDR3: CASSPEEGYVLYEQYF. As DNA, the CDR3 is TGTGCCAGCAGCCCTGAAGAAGGTTACGTACTATACGAGCAGTACTTC.